A selection of T cell receptor beta chains follows, all from one sample in a study of cytomegalovirus exposure and HLA in healthy donors. Data came from immunoSEQ multiplex PCR; TCRdb stores just in-frame clones and leaves some out. The sample yields some 81,000 clones, around 70% seen once. Sequencing used PBMCs. The receptors here all came from a woman aged 40 to 49 in good health and CMV-seropositive. The CDR3 runs from the conserved cysteine through the conserved F or W. The order of the fields is V gene, D gene, clone size, J gene, CDR3 protein, CDR3 DNA. The D gene is left open where the match is weak. Expanded clones get a size class; other rows say once, few or many, or leave the size out.

V: TRBV7-3; D: .; size: few; J: TRBJ2-3; CDR3: CASSPYSWSGVTDTQYF; DNA: TGTGCCAGCAGCCCGTACTCGTGGTCCGGGGTCACAGATACGCAGTATTTT
V: TRBV19; D: .; size: .; J: TRBJ1-2; CDR3: CASSIGGDGYTF; DNA: TGTGCCAGTAGTATAGGGGGAGATGGCTACACCTTC
V: TRBV6-1; D: .; size: few; J: TRBJ2-7; CDR3: CASSEQAGGSYEQYF; DNA: TGTGCCAGCAGTGAACAAGCGGGCGGCTCCTACGAGCAGTACTTC
V: TRBV5-1; D: .; size: .; J: TRBJ1-1; CDR3: CASSLGGQQNTEAFF; DNA: TGCGCCAGCAGCTTGGGGGGACAACAGAACACTGAAGCTTTCTTT
V: TRBV6-6; D: TRBD2; size: .; J: TRBJ2-5; CDR3: CASRRLAGEAETQYF; DNA: TGTGCCAGCAGACGACTAGCGGGAGAGGCGGAGACCCAGTACTTC
V: TRBV5-1; D: .; size: .; J: TRBJ2-1; CDR3: CASSQGEGKSSYNEQFF; DNA: TGCGCCAGCAGCCAAGGTGAGGGTAAAAGCTCCTACAATGAGCAGTTCTTC
V: TRBV6-6; D: .; size: .; J: TRBJ1-5; CDR3: CASSPGLQPQHF; DNA: TGTGCCAGCAGCCCAGGTCTTCAGCCCCAGCATTTT
V: TRBV4-3; D: TRBD1; size: few; J: TRBJ1-4; CDR3: CASSRFDRDNEKLFF; DNA: TGCGCCAGCAGCCGATTTGACAGGGATAATGAAAAACTGTTTTTT
V: TRBV5-1; D: .; size: .; J: TRBJ2-7; CDR3: CASSFRQDSYEQYF; DNA: TGCGCCAGCAGCTTCCGACAGGACTCCTACGAGCAGTACTTC
V: TRBV19; D: TRBD2; size: .; J: TRBJ2-3; CDR3: CASRGLAGRAADTQYF; DNA: TGTGCCAGTAGGGGACTAGCGGGACGGGCCGCAGATACGCAGTATTTT
V: TRBV5-6; D: .; size: .; J: TRBJ2-5; CDR3: CASSLSQIQETQYF; DNA: TGTGCCAGCAGCTTGTCCCAGATACAAGAGACCCAGTACTTC
V: TRBV4-1; D: TRBD1; size: once; J: TRBJ2-7; CDR3: CASSQDRGLSYEQYF; DNA: TGCGCCAGCAGCCAAGACAGGGGGCTCTCCTACGAGCAGTACTTC
V: TRBV19; D: TRBD1; size: .; J: TRBJ1-2; CDR3: CASSPGQGALYYGYTF; DNA: TGTGCCAGTAGTCCGGGACAGGGGGCACTGTACTATGGCTACACCTTC
V: TRBV5-1; D: .; size: .; J: TRBJ2-5; CDR3: CASTIGLQETQYF; DNA: TGCGCCAGCACAATCGGTTTACAAGAGACCCAGTACTTC